Listed below are T cell receptor beta chains from one sample, sequenced in a study of T cells in Graves' hyperthyroidism and ophthalmopathy. TCRdb used MiXCR to reprocess the multiplex PCR reads, holding one entry per CDR3 protein. This table has roughly 660,000 distinct CDR3 sequences, roughly 17% appearing once. Sequenced input: blood. The source is a man aged 50-60 years with Graves' hyperthyroidism. The CDR3 runs from the conserved cysteine through the conserved F or W. Fields, in order: V gene, J gene, CDR3 protein.

>TRBV12-3/TRBV12-4|TRBJ1-4
CASSFPGSSEKLFF
>TRBV3-1|TRBJ1-2
CASSPWRFYGYTF
>TRBV28|TRBJ2-5
CASRTQGRRETQYF
>TRBV15|TRBJ2-2
CATSRDQNGRELFF
>TRBV16|TRBJ1-1
CASSQKGAVDTEAFF
>TRBV28|TRBJ1-1
CASSFGPTNTEAFF
>TRBV20-1|TRBJ2-7
CSASGKSLYEQYF
>TRBV2|TRBJ1-5
CASSKTGAWDQPQHF
>TRBV18|TRBJ2-7
CASSSDSDEQYF
>TRBV10-2|TRBJ2-7
CASSKLAGGVYEQYF
>TRBV11-1|TRBJ2-1
CASSSTSTRSNEQFF